Listed below are T cell receptor beta chains from one sample, sequenced in a study of T cells in Graves' hyperthyroidism and ophthalmopathy. TCRdb re-called the multiplex PCR reads with MiXCR, one entry per CDR3 protein. The sample yields about 350,000 distinct CDR3 sequences, approximately 18% seen once. Source material: blood. The receptors were sampled from a woman aged 40 to 50 with Graves' ophthalmopathy. Each CDR3 is given with its conserved first and last residue. The D gene is left open where the match is weak. A row's size may be missing; if present it is once, few, many or a size class.

CDR3nt: TGTGCCAGCAGCTTAGGGGACAGGGATGTAGAGACCCAGTACTTC
CDR3aa: CASSLGDRDVETQYF
d_gene: TRBD1
len: 15
j_gene: TRBJ2-5
abundance: many
v_gene: TRBV7-9

CDR3nt: TGCGCCAGCAGCCCCTTACTCCTCCCGCCGGGACTAGCGGGAAACAGCACCAAAAACATTCAGTACTTC
CDR3aa: CASSPLLLPPGLAGNSTKNIQYF
d_gene: TRBD2
len: 23
j_gene: TRBJ2-4
abundance: many
v_gene: TRBV4-3

CDR3nt: TGTGCTAGTGGTTTGGGGGATCGAGGCGAGCAGTACTTC
CDR3aa: CASGLGDRGEQYF
d_gene: NA
len: 13
j_gene: TRBJ2-7
abundance: NA
v_gene: TRBV12-5

CDR3nt: TGTGCCAGCAGCTTCATGAACACTGAAGCTTTCTTT
CDR3aa: CASSFMNTEAFF
d_gene: NA
len: 12
j_gene: TRBJ1-1
abundance: many
v_gene: TRBV28

CDR3nt: TGTGCCAGCAGTCCAAATGACAGGGGTTACGAGCAGTACTTC
CDR3aa: CASSPNDRGYEQYF
d_gene: TRBD1
len: 14
j_gene: TRBJ2-7
abundance: NA
v_gene: TRBV7-2

CDR3nt: TGCGCCAGCAGCCGAGATCCGGGACAGGGCGAATCAAGCTCCTACGAGCAGTACTTC
CDR3aa: CASSRDPGQGESSSYEQYF
d_gene: TRBD1
len: 19
j_gene: TRBJ2-7
abundance: few
v_gene: TRBV4-1

CDR3nt: TGTGCCAGCAGCTTGGGCGGCGGACAGGGACTCTATGGCTACACCTTC
CDR3aa: CASSLGGGQGLYGYTF
d_gene: TRBD1
len: 16
j_gene: TRBJ1-2
abundance: many
v_gene: TRBV11-1

CDR3nt: TGTGCCTGGATTAAGCAGCCCCAGCATTTT
CDR3aa: CAWIKQPQHF
d_gene: NA
len: 10
j_gene: TRBJ1-5
abundance: many
v_gene: TRBV30

CDR3nt: TGCAGTGCTAGCGGACTCACGCCGAGGACTGAAGCTTTCTTT
CDR3aa: CSASGLTPRTEAFF
d_gene: NA
len: 14
j_gene: TRBJ1-1
abundance: many
v_gene: TRBV20-1

CDR3nt: TGTGCCAGCAGTCAAGGGAGAGCCAAAAACATTCAGTACTTC
CDR3aa: CASSQGRAKNIQYF
d_gene: NA
len: 14
j_gene: TRBJ2-4
abundance: NA
v_gene: TRBV6-2/TRBV6-3

CDR3nt: TGTGCCACCAGCAGAGATCCAACAGGGAAGACTGGGGCCAACGTCCTGACTTTC
CDR3aa: CATSRDPTGKTGANVLTF
d_gene: NA
len: 18
j_gene: TRBJ2-6
abundance: many
v_gene: TRBV15

CDR3nt: TGCGCCAGCAGCTTGATGTCAGGGGGCGGGTCAGATACGCAGTATTTT
CDR3aa: CASSLMSGGGSDTQYF
d_gene: TRBD1
len: 16
j_gene: TRBJ2-3
abundance: many
v_gene: TRBV5-1

CDR3nt: TGTGCCAGCAGTCTCGTGGGTGCGTCGAACACTGAAGCTTTCTTT
CDR3aa: CASSLVGASNTEAFF
d_gene: NA
len: 15
j_gene: TRBJ1-1
abundance: many
v_gene: TRBV27

CDR3nt: TGTGCCAGCAGCCCAAACTACCAGAACACCGGGGAGCTGTTTTTT
CDR3aa: CASSPNYQNTGELFF
d_gene: NA
len: 15
j_gene: TRBJ2-2
abundance: few
v_gene: TRBV11-2

CDR3nt: TGCGCCAGCAGCCAAGAAGTCGCAGGGGGCTATGGCTACACCTTC
CDR3aa: CASSQEVAGGYGYTF
d_gene: TRBD1
len: 15
j_gene: TRBJ1-2
abundance: many
v_gene: TRBV4-1

CDR3nt: TGTGCCAGCAGTTTAAGTCTGGGGGCATTCAACACCGGGGAGCTGTTTTTT
CDR3aa: CASSLSLGAFNTGELFF
d_gene: NA
len: 17
j_gene: TRBJ2-2
abundance: many
v_gene: TRBV27

CDR3nt: TGTGCCAGCAGTCGCCTAGCGGGAACTCCCTACGAGCAGTACTTC
CDR3aa: CASSRLAGTPYEQYF
d_gene: TRBD2
len: 15
j_gene: TRBJ2-7
abundance: NA
v_gene: TRBV6-1

CDR3nt: TGTGCCAGCAGTGAAGCAGGGCTCACACTCACAGATACGCAGTATTTT
CDR3aa: CASSEAGLTLTDTQYF
d_gene: NA
len: 16
j_gene: TRBJ2-3
abundance: NA
v_gene: TRBV6-1

CDR3nt: TGTGCCAGCAGCCCGGGTTCTCACCCCTTCCCTAAGTACTTC
CDR3aa: CASSPGSHPFPKYF
d_gene: NA
len: 14
j_gene: TRBJ2-7
abundance: NA
v_gene: TRBV12-3/TRBV12-4

CDR3nt: TGTGCCACCAGCAGAGATTCGGGCTCGACCCAGTACTTC
CDR3aa: CATSRDSGSTQYF
d_gene: NA
len: 13
j_gene: TRBJ2-5
abundance: many
v_gene: TRBV15

CDR3nt: TGCGCCAGCAGCTTGGCGCAGGCCACTAACTATGGCTACACCTTC
CDR3aa: CASSLAQATNYGYTF
d_gene: NA
len: 15
j_gene: TRBJ1-2
abundance: NA
v_gene: TRBV5-1

CDR3nt: TGCAGCGCCCAGACCGGGACAGATGGCTACACCTTC
CDR3aa: CSAQTGTDGYTF
d_gene: TRBD1
len: 12
j_gene: TRBJ1-2
abundance: many
v_gene: TRBV29-1

CDR3nt: TGTGCCAGCAGCCCCTCCCCGCAGGGCACAAACACCATATCTTTT
CDR3aa: CASSPSPQGTNTISF
d_gene: NA
len: 15
j_gene: TRBJ1-3
abundance: NA
v_gene: TRBV7-2

CDR3nt: TGTGCCAGCAGGCCGACAGGGGCAATGAACACTGAAGCTTTCTTT
CDR3aa: CASRPTGAMNTEAFF
d_gene: TRBD1
len: 15
j_gene: TRBJ1-1
abundance: many
v_gene: TRBV28

CDR3nt: TGTGCCAGCATCAGGGCTAGCAGCTACGAGCAGTACTTC
CDR3aa: CASIRASSYEQYF
d_gene: NA
len: 13
j_gene: TRBJ2-7
abundance: NA
v_gene: TRBV6-1

CDR3nt: TGTGCCAGCAGTTACCAGGGGGTAGGTCAGCCCCAGCATTTT
CDR3aa: CASSYQGVGQPQHF
d_gene: TRBD1
len: 14
j_gene: TRBJ1-5
abundance: many
v_gene: TRBV6-2/TRBV6-3

CDR3nt: TGTGCCAGCAGCCTAAACAGGAATTCACCCCTCCACTTT
CDR3aa: CASSLNRNSPLHF
d_gene: NA
len: 13
j_gene: TRBJ1-6
abundance: once
v_gene: TRBV6-2/TRBV6-3

CDR3nt: TGTGCCAGCTCACCACCGAACCCCGGGACCATGGCCTACGAGCAGTACTTC
CDR3aa: CASSPPNPGTMAYEQYF
d_gene: NA
len: 17
j_gene: TRBJ2-7
abundance: many
v_gene: TRBV18

CDR3nt: TGTGCCAGCAGTTACGACGGGGGGCGGGACGAGCAGTACTTC
CDR3aa: CASSYDGGRDEQYF
d_gene: NA
len: 14
j_gene: TRBJ2-7
abundance: NA
v_gene: TRBV6-5

CDR3nt: TGTGCCAGCAGCTTAGCGGGAGTTGGGAGAGAGACCCAGTACTTC
CDR3aa: CASSLAGVGRETQYF
d_gene: NA
len: 15
j_gene: TRBJ2-5
abundance: many
v_gene: TRBV7-9

CDR3nt: TGTGCCAGCAGTTCCCGGGACAGGGGCTACACTGAAGCTTTCTTT
CDR3aa: CASSSRDRGYTEAFF
d_gene: TRBD1
len: 15
j_gene: TRBJ1-1
abundance: many
v_gene: TRBV28

CDR3nt: TGTGCCAGCAGGCGTAAAGCCCAGGGAAGATTCGACATTCAGTACTTC
CDR3aa: CASRRKAQGRFDIQYF
d_gene: NA
len: 16
j_gene: TRBJ2-4
abundance: many
v_gene: TRBV28

CDR3nt: TGTGCCAGCATTGGGGGGGGGCCGGGCGCTTTCTTT
CDR3aa: CASIGGGPGAFF
d_gene: NA
len: 12
j_gene: TRBJ1-1
abundance: many
v_gene: TRBV28

CDR3nt: TGTGCCAGCAGAAAGATGGGACAGGGTATCAATGGCTACACCTTC
CDR3aa: CASRKMGQGINGYTF
d_gene: TRBD1
len: 15
j_gene: TRBJ1-2
abundance: many
v_gene: TRBV6-1

CDR3nt: TGTGCCAGCAGTTACACTACCTTGGGCACCGGGGAGCTGTTTTTT
CDR3aa: CASSYTTLGTGELFF
d_gene: NA
len: 15
j_gene: TRBJ2-2
abundance: many
v_gene: TRBV6-2/TRBV6-3

CDR3nt: TGTGCCAGCAGAGTACAGGGGGTCGGTGCCGGGGAGCTGTTTTTT
CDR3aa: CASRVQGVGAGELFF
d_gene: TRBD1
len: 15
j_gene: TRBJ2-2
abundance: many
v_gene: TRBV12-3/TRBV12-4

CDR3nt: TGTGCCAGCAGCTTCCTTGAGGGGGGTCGGTACGAGCAGTACTTC
CDR3aa: CASSFLEGGRYEQYF
d_gene: NA
len: 15
j_gene: TRBJ2-7
abundance: many
v_gene: TRBV7-8

CDR3nt: TGTGCCTGGAGTCCCCTAGCCGCGGACTACGAGCAGTACTTC
CDR3aa: CAWSPLAADYEQYF
d_gene: NA
len: 14
j_gene: TRBJ2-7
abundance: NA
v_gene: TRBV30

CDR3nt: TGCGCCAGCAGCCTTTTAGGTGGGACCGGGGAGCTGTTTTTT
CDR3aa: CASSLLGGTGELFF
d_gene: NA
len: 14
j_gene: TRBJ2-2
abundance: many
v_gene: TRBV4-1

CDR3nt: TGCAGTGCTAGAGATTTTTCCGGGACAGATAATTCACCCCTCCACTTT
CDR3aa: CSARDFSGTDNSPLHF
d_gene: TRBD1
len: 16
j_gene: TRBJ1-6
abundance: few
v_gene: TRBV20-1

CDR3nt: TGTGCCAGCAGCTTAGAGGGCACGGACCCCTACGAGCAGTACTTC
CDR3aa: CASSLEGTDPYEQYF
d_gene: NA
len: 15
j_gene: TRBJ2-7
abundance: many
v_gene: TRBV7-8

CDR3nt: TGTGCCAGCAACTTGGGGAGCGCCAATCTTCATGTTGATCAGCCCCAGCATTTT
CDR3aa: CASNLGSANLHVDQPQHF
d_gene: NA
len: 18
j_gene: TRBJ1-5
abundance: NA
v_gene: TRBV12-3/TRBV12-4

CDR3nt: TGTGCCAGCAGCTTAGTATGGGAGGACACCTACGAGCAGTACTTC
CDR3aa: CASSLVWEDTYEQYF
d_gene: NA
len: 15
j_gene: TRBJ2-7
abundance: many
v_gene: TRBV7-2

CDR3nt: TGTGCCAGCAGTGAACGGGGGACTGAAGCTTTCTTT
CDR3aa: CASSERGTEAFF
d_gene: NA
len: 12
j_gene: TRBJ1-1
abundance: many
v_gene: TRBV12-3/TRBV12-4

CDR3nt: TGTGCCAGCAGTTACTCGACACTAGCGGGAGGAAGCTACGAGCAGTACTTC
CDR3aa: CASSYSTLAGGSYEQYF
d_gene: TRBD2
len: 17
j_gene: TRBJ2-7
abundance: NA
v_gene: TRBV6-5

CDR3nt: TGTGCCAGCAGTTTGGGCGGGAGGACCAGCTACGAGCAGTACTTC
CDR3aa: CASSLGGRTSYEQYF
d_gene: TRBD2
len: 15
j_gene: TRBJ2-7
abundance: many
v_gene: TRBV12-3/TRBV12-4

CDR3nt: TGTGCCAGCACTTTACCGAGCCAGGGCCCTGAGGGTGAGCCCCAGCATTTT
CDR3aa: CASTLPSQGPEGEPQHF
d_gene: NA
len: 17
j_gene: TRBJ1-5
abundance: many
v_gene: TRBV6-5

CDR3nt: TGCAGTGCTAGAGGGCCGGCCCAGACAGACAGTAACTATGGCTACACCTTC
CDR3aa: CSARGPAQTDSNYGYTF
d_gene: NA
len: 17
j_gene: TRBJ1-2
abundance: many
v_gene: TRBV20-1

CDR3nt: TGCGCCAGCACCCTCCCCCCCGGGACAGGGTATGGCTACACCTTC
CDR3aa: CASTLPPGTGYGYTF
d_gene: TRBD1
len: 15
j_gene: TRBJ1-2
abundance: NA
v_gene: TRBV4-1

CDR3nt: TGTGCCAGCAGTTTAGTTCCCCGGTACGAGCAGTACTTC
CDR3aa: CASSLVPRYEQYF
d_gene: NA
len: 13
j_gene: TRBJ2-7
abundance: NA
v_gene: TRBV12-3/TRBV12-4

CDR3nt: TGTGCCAGCAGAAAAACGTCCCTAGCGGGGACACCTGTTGGCGGGGAGCTGTTTTTT
CDR3aa: CASRKTSLAGTPVGGELFF
d_gene: TRBD2
len: 19
j_gene: TRBJ2-2
abundance: NA
v_gene: TRBV11-2

CDR3nt: TGTGCCAGCAGCAAGGGACAGGGGGCACGTGGCTACACCTTC
CDR3aa: CASSKGQGARGYTF
d_gene: TRBD1
len: 14
j_gene: TRBJ1-2
abundance: NA
v_gene: TRBV6-1

CDR3nt: TGTGCCAGCAGTGAGGGGCCGGATGAAAAACTGTTTTTT
CDR3aa: CASSEGPDEKLFF
d_gene: NA
len: 13
j_gene: TRBJ1-4
abundance: many
v_gene: TRBV2